Sequencing of this T cell receptor (beta chain) was carried out in a study of T cell responses to AZD1222 COVID-19 vaccine. Study results and limitations: Increased Spike-specific TCR breadth and depth were observed after two AZD1222 doses. Donors skewed white British and female; clonal diversity was possibly underestimated. The study found vaccine-associated CD4 TCRs spanning spike, dominant at 160-218 and 743-854.

CDR3 length: 15 residues. V was clipped by 5 bases and J by 8 bases; unmatched bases: 11. Germline V CDR1 and CDR2: SGHNT, YYREEE (reference sequence). In its sample, this clone was seen once. What it binds is not known. Profiling relied on immunoSEQ multiplex PCR, and the TCRdb table lists in-frame clones only, not all of them. The profile shows about 89,000 clones, 75% to 95% of them singletons. The material sequenced was peripheral blood, taken 28 days after the second AZD1222 dose. The chain recombines TRBV5-4 with TRBJ1-3; 9 nucleotides agree with TRBD1. The sequence came from an adult who received the AZD1222 COVID-19 vaccine. In DNA form, the CDR3 reads TGTGCCAGCAGTTCGAACGACAGGGGGATTGACACCATATATTTT. Translating it yields CASSSNDRGIDTIYF. The full variable domain, rest sourced from reference TRBV5-4 and TRBJ1-3, is ETGVTQSPTHLIKTRGQQVTLRCSSQSGHNTVSWYQQALGQGPQFIFQYYREEENGRGNFPPRFSGLQFPNYSSELNVNALELDDSALYLCASSSNDRGIDTIYFGEGSWLTVV.